These T cell receptor beta chains were read from a single sample in a study of OX40 agonist ivuxolimab in advanced cancers. Sequencing used immunoSEQ multiplex PCR; TCRdb keeps in-frame clones, though not all of them. The sample lists 45,000 to 60,000 clones, around 85% seen once, with approximately 7% in the top ten. The source material was CD4+ or CD8+ T cells sorted from blood, sampled in a trial of the OX40 agonist ivuxolimab. Receptors originate from an adult with an advanced solid tumor such as melanoma, head and neck, liver or kidney cancer. Each CDR3 is given without its conserved first and last residue.

v_call	cdr3_length	j_call	cdr3_aa
TRBV2	14	TRBJ2-2	ASSEALGTVTGELF
TRBV19	13	TRBJ1-2	ASNTKFGTYYGYT
TRBV19	14	TRBJ1-2	ASSQGTVSLFYGYT
TRBV18	13	TRBJ1-6	ASSPGVGGNSPLH
TRBV7-1	12	TRBJ1-4	ASSSGGTNEKLF
TRBV5-1	13	TRBJ2-2	ASSFGQGHTGELF
TRBV6-6	11	TRBJ2-2	ASSREFTGELF
TRBV6-4	11	TRBJ1-1	ASSEERGTEAF
TRBV5-1	14	TRBJ2-7	ASSSTVGGMVVEQY
TRBV21-1	13	TRBJ1-4	ASSKRRARYEKLF
TRBV6-1	10	TRBJ1-3	ASGSAGNTIY
TRBV4-2	14	TRBJ1-1	ASSRRDKLMNTEAF
TRBV2	12	TRBJ2-7	ASRIMAFSSEQY
TRBV28	15	TRBJ2-3	ASSLHSGGAGADTQY
TRBV6-6	13	TRBJ2-2	ASSRTGVNTGELF
TRBV9	14	TRBJ2-1	ASSVAWQGFHNEQF
TRBV7-9	11	TRBJ1-1	ASSQYGFSEAF
TRBV7-8	13	TRBJ1-2	ASSLGATGTYGYT
TRBV25-1	16	TRBJ1-4	ASSHPPRSGQWVEKLF
TRBV11-3	13	TRBJ1-1	ASSSDRVPNTEAF
TRBV6-5	13	TRBJ2-3	ASSYSKGSTDTQY
TRBV7-2	14	TRBJ2-2	ASSIRQGANTGELF
TRBV30	12	TRBJ1-4	AFQRGSTNEKLF
TRBV10-1	13	TRBJ2-3	ASSEHGGVTDTQY
TRBV5-1	14	TRBJ2-7	ASSLVVLGLGHEQY
TRBV10-2	12	TRBJ2-7	ASSEYGGGYEQY
TRBV19	9	TRBJ2-2	ASSVTGELF
TRBV10-2	11	TRBJ1-2	ASSIQSRYGYT
TRBV6-6	12	TRBJ1-6	ASSSRQGASPLH
TRBV11-3	14	TRBJ2-2	ASSLAEGLNTGELF
TRBV2	13	TRBJ2-2	ASRAGAGNTGELF
TRBV7-6	11	TRBJ1-4	ASSLVRGEKLF
TRBV28	11	TRBJ2-7	ASQGAAGHEQY
TRBV7-9	16	TRBJ2-6	ASSLVSQGAAGANVLT
TRBV30	15	TRBJ1-2	AWQKRATGDSNYGYT
TRBV7-2	12	TRBJ1-1	ASSHPQGWTEAF
TRBV30	9	TRBJ2-7	ALSTGYEQY
TRBV27	14	TRBJ2-2	ASSLFGPANTGELF
TRBV5-1	14	TRBJ2-1	ASSLAGRTTYNEQF
TRBV5-4	13	TRBJ2-3	ASSLSAASTDTQY
TRBV20-1	9	TRBJ2-3	SARTRGTQY
TRBV28	13	TRBJ1-4	ASSNSQVLNEKLF
TRBV14	11	TRBJ2-1	ASSQIDRRTQF
TRBV5-1	11	TRBJ1-2	ASSEERTGGYT
TRBV6-6	14	TRBJ1-5	ASSSRRTGLSQPQH
TRBV5-1	14	TRBJ1-2	ASSPTGQGNYYGYT
TRBV5-1	16	TRBJ1-3	ASSLEYHQGDSGNTIY
TRBV13	12	TRBJ1-1	ASSLRGGVTEAF
TRBV5-6	10	TRBJ1-2	ASSLQGYGYT
TRBV27	11	TRBJ1-1	ASSFDRGTEAF
TRBV30	10	TRBJ1-1	AWGGRGPEAF
TRBV10-3	10	TRBJ1-2	AIRGGEYGYT
TRBV28	12	TRBJ1-2	ASSPGDGRYGYT